These 7 T cell receptor beta chains were all obtained from the same sample, sequenced in a study of CD4+ T cells in melanoma. Sequencing used immunoSEQ multiplex PCR; TCRdb keeps in-frame clones, though not all of them. Counted here are more than 90,000 clones, approximately 92% occurring once; the ten biggest clones make up approximately 3.5%. The sample consisted of peripheral blood. These receptor sequences come from a human donor with melanoma.

The V gene is TRBV7-9, the J gene TRBJ2-1; 10 bases are shared with TRBD2. The trim removed 6 bases at V and 7 bases at J, leaving 3 bases unmatched. There are 13 residues in the CDR3. The germline V gene encodes CDR1 SEHNR and CDR2 FQNEAQ (reference sequence). The CDR3 is CASRTSGSNEQFF. Here the CDR3 DNA reads TGTGCCAGCAGGACTAGCGGGTCGAATGAGCAGTTCTTC.

This chain's CDR3 is CASSYSPDREAFF. The CDR3 DNA follows: TGTGCCAGCAGTTACTCGCCGGACAGGGAAGCTTTCTTT. J is TRBJ1-1 and V is TRBV6-6; 7 bases align to TRBD1. The ends lost 0 bases at V and 8 bases at J; junction bases unmatched: 3. The germline gives CDR1 MNHNY, CDR2 SVGAGI (reference sequence). CDR3 length: 13 residues.

The rearrangement links TRBV10-3 to TRBJ2-2, with a tentative D call TRBD1 (6 bases). The CDR3 spans 16 residues. V gave up 7 bases and J gave up 3 bases, with 18 bases separating them. Per the germline V gene, CDR1 is ENHRY and CDR2 is SYGVKD. The DNA for the CDR3 is TGTGCCATCAAGGACTGGGAAAAGGGGGACACCGGGGAGCTGTTTTTT. Its protein product is CAIKDWEKGDTGELFF.

The chain joins TRBV2 to TRBJ2-5; 12 bases map to TRBD1. This CDR3 spans 15 amino acids. Trimming at V came to 6 bases and at J to 4 bases, leaving 6 bases not matched to a gene. Germline assignment: CDR1 SNHLY and CDR2 FYNNEI. DNA for the CDR3: TGTGCCAGCAGCCCCGGGACAGGGGGCCGAGAGACCCAGTACTTC. Its translation: CASSPGTGGRETQYF.

The gene calls are TRBV28 and TRBJ2-7; 7 bases are a match to TRBD1. The germline V gene encodes CDR1 MDHEN and CDR2 SYDVKM. Germline trimming cut 5 bases from V and 6 bases from J; bases unmatched to any gene: 10. The CDR3 contains 14 residues. CDR3 loop: CASSRQGLGSEQYF. CDR3 nucleotide sequence: TGTGCCAGCAGTCGACAGGGCCTTGGGTCCGAGCAGTACTTC. The full variable domain, rest sourced from reference TRBV28 and TRBJ2-7, is DVKVTQSSRYLVKRTGEKVFLECVQDMDHENMFWYRQDPGLGLRLIYFSYDVKMKEKGDIPEGYSVSREKKERFSLILESASTNQTSMYLCASSRQGLGSEQYFGPGTRLTVT.

This clone appeared once. The CDR3 DNA sequence: TGTGCCAGCAGCCCCCCACACCCACGGCGGGAGAGACAAGAGACCCAGTACTTC. Its translation: CASSPPHPRRERQETQYF. The chain links TRBV7-3 to TRBJ2-5; 7 bases map to TRBD2. The CDR3 contains 18 residues. CDR1 and CDR2 from the germline V gene are SGHTA and FQGTGA. Unmatched junction bases numbered 17, after V lost 5 bases and J lost 2 bases.

This sequence joins TRBV6-5 and TRBJ2-5, with 12 bases matching TRBD2. This CDR3 has 14 amino acids. J gave up 4 bases and V 5 bases, and 2 bases lay outside the gene matches. Germline V gene lookup returns CDR1 MNHEY and CDR2 SVGAGI. The CDR3 reads CASSVTSGGETQYF. The CDR3 nucleotides are TGTGCCAGCAGTGTGACTAGCGGGGGAGAGACCCAGTACTTC.